The subject of this entry is one T cell receptor beta chain. Its antigen is unidentified. This entry comes from a study of cytomegalovirus exposure and HLA in healthy donors. Study as a whole: In an early release, HLA-typed donors contributed approximately 82 million unique TCR sequences. The study's findings and limits: The authors judged a highly shared variant cluster likely a sequencing artifact. Most of the TCR beta V segments (in an earlier analysis) were productive either about 87% or about 30% of the time.

The donors gave bone marrow, and they were healthy. Primers: 60 Vbeta forward and 13 Jbeta reverse. Clones were read by immunoSEQ multiplex PCR, and TCRdb kept only the in-frame ones, dropping some. Of about 160,000 clones in the sample, roughly 85% were seen once. This CDR3 comprises 18 residues. J was trimmed by 5 bases and V by 5 bases; bases with no gene match: 16. Germline V gene lookup returns CDR1 SEHNR and CDR2 FQNEAQ (reference sequence). The chain joins TRBV7-9 to TRBJ2-5; 11 bases map to TRBD1. The origin of this receptor is a woman aged 45 to 65 in good health and CMV-seronegative. The material sequenced was PBMCs. Written as DNA, the CDR3 is TGTGCCAGCAGCCCCAACTGGGGAGGGACAGGGGGTCAGGAGACCCAGTACTTC. Its translation is CASSPNWGGTGGQETQYF.